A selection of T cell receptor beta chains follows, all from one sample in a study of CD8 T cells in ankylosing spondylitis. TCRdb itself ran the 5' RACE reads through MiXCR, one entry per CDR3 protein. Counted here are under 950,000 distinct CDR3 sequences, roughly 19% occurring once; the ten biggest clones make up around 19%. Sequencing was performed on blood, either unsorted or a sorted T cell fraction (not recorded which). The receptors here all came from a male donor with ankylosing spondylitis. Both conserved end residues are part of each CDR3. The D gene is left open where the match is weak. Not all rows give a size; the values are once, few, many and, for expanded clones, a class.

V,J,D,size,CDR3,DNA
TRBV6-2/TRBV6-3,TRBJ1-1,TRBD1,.,CASRTGGEAFF,TGTGCCAGCAGGACAGGGGGCGAAGCTTTCTTT
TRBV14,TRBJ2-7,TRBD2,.,CASSQAGGRTEQYF,TGTGCCAGCAGCCAAGCGGGCGGGAGGACCGAGCAGTACTTC
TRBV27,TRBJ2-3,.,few,CASSRTSKRPTDTQYF,TGTGCCAGCAGTCGCACCTCCAAACGACCCACAGATACGCAGTATTTT
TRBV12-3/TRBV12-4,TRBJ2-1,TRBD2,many,CASTSTSGFYNEQFF,TGTGCCAGCACTTCAACTAGCGGGTTTTACAATGAGCAGTTCTTC
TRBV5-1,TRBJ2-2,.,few,CASSLIEGSGELFF,TGCGCCAGCAGCTTGATCGAGGGCTCCGGGGAGCTGTTTTTT
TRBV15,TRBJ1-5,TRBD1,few,CATSRPTGRNQPQHF,TGTGCCACCAGCAGACCGACAGGGCGGAATCAGCCCCAGCATTTT
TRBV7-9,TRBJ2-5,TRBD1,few,CASSQPDRGEETQYF,TGTGCCAGCAGCCAACCAGACAGGGGAGAAGAGACCCAGTACTTC
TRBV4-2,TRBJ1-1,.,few,CASSHPSGNTEAFF,TGTGCCAGCAGCCACCCGAGCGGAAACACTGAAGCTTTCTTT
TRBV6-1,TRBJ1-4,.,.,CASGGGPDEKLFF,TGTGCCAGCGGGGGTGGGCCGGATGAAAAACTGTTTTTT
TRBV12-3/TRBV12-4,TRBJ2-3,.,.,CASSPRDPSRSTDTQYF,TGTGCCAGCAGTCCACGGGACCCCTCCCGTAGCACAGATACGCAGTATTTT
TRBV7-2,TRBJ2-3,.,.,CASSPSVPRTDTQYF,TGTGCCAGCAGCCCCAGTGTACCGCGCACAGATACGCAGTATTTT
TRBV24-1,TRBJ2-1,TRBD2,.,CATSDSRTSTDNEQFF,TGTGCCACCAGTGATTCTCGGACTAGCACTGACAATGAGCAGTTCTTC
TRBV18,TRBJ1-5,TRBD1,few,CASTAQGAYQPQHF,TGTGCCAGCACGGCACAGGGGGCCTATCAGCCCCAGCATTTT
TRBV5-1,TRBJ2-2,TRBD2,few,CASSLISGGSGELFF,TGCGCCAGCAGCTTGATTAGCGGGGGATCCGGGGAGCTGTTTTTT
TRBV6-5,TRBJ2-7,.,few,CASSNRDGTYEQYF,TGTGCCAGCAGTAACCGGGACGGAACCTACGAGCAGTACTTC
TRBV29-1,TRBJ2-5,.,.,CSVLQETQYF,TGCAGCGTGCTCCAAGAGACCCAGTACTTC
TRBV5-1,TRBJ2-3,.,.,CASSFGARTDTQYF,TGCGCCAGCAGCTTCGGGGCCCGCACAGATACGCAGTATTTT
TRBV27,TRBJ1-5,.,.,CASSLFGGEVDNQPQHF,TGTGCCAGCAGTTTATTTGGCGGCGAGGTTGACAATCAGCCCCAGCATTTT
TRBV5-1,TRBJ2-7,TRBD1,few,CASSLDGQGPYEQYF,TGCGCCAGCAGCTTGGACGGACAGGGGCCCTACGAGCAGTACTTC
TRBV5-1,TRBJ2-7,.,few,CASSLTGSRNEQYF,TGCGCCAGCAGCTTGACAGGGTCCCGTAACGAGCAGTACTTC
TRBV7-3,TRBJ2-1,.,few,CASSDRLGGQFF,TGTGCCAGCAGCGACAGACTAGGCGGGCAGTTCTTC
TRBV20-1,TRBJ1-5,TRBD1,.,CSASAGQNQPQHF,TGCAGTGCTAGCGCGGGACAGAATCAGCCCCAGCATTTT
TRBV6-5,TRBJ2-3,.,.,CASSYSLGESQDTQYF,TGTGCCAGCAGTTACTCTCTCGGGGAATCACAGGATACGCAGTATTTT
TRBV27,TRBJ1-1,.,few,CASRAGTTHDTEAFF,TGTGCCAGCAGAGCAGGGACGACCCATGACACTGAAGCTTTCTTT
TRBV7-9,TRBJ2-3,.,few,CASTRPSDTDTQYF,TGTGCCAGCACCCGCCCTAGCGACACAGATACGCAGTATTTT
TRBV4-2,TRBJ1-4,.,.,CASSHARTVTDEKLFF,TGTGCCAGCAGCCATGCGCGGACGGTTACCGATGAAAAACTGTTTTTT
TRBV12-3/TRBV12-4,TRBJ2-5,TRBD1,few,CASSLSRTGSETQYF,TGTGCCAGCAGTTTATCACGGACAGGGTCGGAGACCCAGTACTTC
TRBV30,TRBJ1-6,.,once,CAWSRKNSPLHF,TGTGCCTGGAGTAGGAAGAATTCACCCCTCCACTTT
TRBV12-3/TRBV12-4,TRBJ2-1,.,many,CASSLQGNEQFF,TGTGCCAGCAGCTTACAGGGTAATGAGCAGTTCTTC
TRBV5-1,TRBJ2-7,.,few,CASSLVPGNSYEQYF,TGCGCCAGCAGCTTGGTTCCGGGAAACTCCTACGAGCAGTACTTC
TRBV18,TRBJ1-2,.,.,CASSPPRSTANYGYTF,TGTGCCAGCTCACCACCGAGGAGTACAGCTAACTATGGCTACACCTTC
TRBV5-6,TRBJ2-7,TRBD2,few,CASSPLALSSYEQYF,TGTGCCAGCAGCCCACTAGCGCTCAGCTCCTACGAGCAGTACTTC
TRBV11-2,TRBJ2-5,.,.,CASSLAGVTQETQYF,TGTGCCAGCAGCTTAGCGGGGGTGACCCAAGAGACCCAGTACTTC
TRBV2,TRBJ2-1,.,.,CASSVGKGSSGNEQFF,TGTGCCAGCAGTGTCGGGAAGGGGAGTAGCGGAAATGAGCAGTTCTTC
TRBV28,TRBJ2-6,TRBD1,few,CAREGAGANVLTF,TGTGCCAGAGAGGGGGCAGGGGCCAACGTCCTGACTTTC
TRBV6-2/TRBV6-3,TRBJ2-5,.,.,CASTTHAPDGETQYF,TGTGCCAGCACCACCCATGCCCCGGACGGGGAGACCCAGTACTTC
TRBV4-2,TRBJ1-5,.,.,CASSRGVKGSNQPQHF,TGTGCCAGCAGCCGAGGAGTTAAAGGGAGCAATCAGCCCCAGCATTTT
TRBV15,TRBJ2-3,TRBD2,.,CATSRDRAGGDTQYF,TGTGCCACCAGCAGAGATCGAGCGGGAGGAGATACGCAGTATTTT
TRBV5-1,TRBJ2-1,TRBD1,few,CASSLEGAFSYNEQFF,TGCGCCAGCAGCTTGGAGGGGGCTTTCTCCTACAATGAGCAGTTCTTC
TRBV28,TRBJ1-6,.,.,CASSLGSSSSYNSPLHF,TGTGCCAGCAGTTTAGGGTCCTCGAGCTCCTATAATTCACCCCTCCACTTT
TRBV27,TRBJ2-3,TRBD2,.,CASRTWTSGMDTQYF,TGTGCCAGCAGGACATGGACTAGCGGGATGGATACGCAGTATTTT
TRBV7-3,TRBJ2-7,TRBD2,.,CASSSQAGGNYEQYF,TGTGCCAGCAGCTCGCAGGCGGGGGGGAACTACGAGCAGTACTTC
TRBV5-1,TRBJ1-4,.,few,CASSFGDREEKLFF,TGCGCCAGCAGCTTCGGGGACCGGGAGGAAAAACTGTTTTTT
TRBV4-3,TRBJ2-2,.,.,CASSQDTAANTGELFF,TGCGCCAGCAGCCAAGATACGGCAGCTAACACCGGGGAGCTGTTTTTT
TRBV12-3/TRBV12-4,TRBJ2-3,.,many,CASRATDTQYF,TGTGCCAGCAGGGCGACAGATACGCAGTATTTT
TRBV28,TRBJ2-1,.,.,CASSLRRVLGEQFF,TGTGCCAGCAGTTTGCGGCGGGTTCTAGGGGAGCAGTTCTTC
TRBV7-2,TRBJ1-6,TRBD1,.,CASSFGGGQVSPLHF,TGTGCCAGCAGCTTCGGAGGTGGACAGGTTTCACCCCTCCACTTT
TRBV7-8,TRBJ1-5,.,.,CASSRGGVQPQHF,TGTGCCAGCAGCCGCGGTGGGGTTCAGCCCCAGCATTTT
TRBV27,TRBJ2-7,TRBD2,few,CASSRLAGEAPEQYF,TGTGCCAGCAGCAGACTAGCGGGAGAGGCCCCCGAGCAGTACTTC
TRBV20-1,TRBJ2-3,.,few,CSAVPLGTDTQYF,TGCAGTGCAGTACCCCTGGGCACAGATACGCAGTATTTT
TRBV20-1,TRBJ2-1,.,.,CSARVGGGGLGEQFF,TGCAGTGCTAGAGTGGGCGGAGGGGGGCTGGGTGAGCAGTTCTTC
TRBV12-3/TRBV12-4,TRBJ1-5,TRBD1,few,CASSLGGQFQPQHF,TGTGCCAGCAGTTTAGGGGGACAGTTTCAGCCCCAGCATTTT
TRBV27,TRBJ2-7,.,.,CATARYEQYF,TGTGCCACGGCCCGCTACGAGCAGTACTTC